This TCR beta chain was captured in a study of T cells in Graves' hyperthyroidism and ophthalmopathy (dated by TCRdb to the late 2010s). Notes on the research overall: Peripheral blood samples were taken at the time of initial diagnosis, prior to any treatment. TCR V-J signatures able to tell the groups apart were searched for in a discovery cohort of 95 to 100 patients, of whom over 40 had Graves' ophthalmopathy and about 55 had stable Graves' hyperthyroidism. An independent validation cohort of around 20 hyperthyroidism patients and more than 15 patients who later progressed to ophthalmopathy tested prospective prediction of ophthalmopathy. For training and testing, the 100 or so patients in the discovery cohort were randomly divided in a 7:3 ratio. In several Graves' hyperthyroidism patients, the study also compared T-cell repertoires from thyroid tissue with T-cell repertoires from blood. Once sampling was done, hyperthyroidism patients were given methimazole at a starting dose of 30 mg daily, whereas ophthalmopathy patients were given high-dose intravenous methylprednisolone. TCR Vbeta CDR3 sequencing of 120 to 150 peripheral blood samples (over 40 ophthalmopathy, roughly 74 hyperthyroidism and approximately 17 progressor patients) is reported in the paper.

Graves' hyperthyroidism was defined as stable when no progression to ophthalmopathy occurred over 18 months of follow-up. Hyperthyroidism patients were newly diagnosed, had a disease duration of under 2 months, and were aged 18 to 65 years. Patients with uncontrolled infections, other autoimmune diseases, pregnancy or lactation were excluded. Diagnoses relied on clinical symptoms, serum thyroxine and TRAb, thyroid ultrasound and orbital computed tomography. PBMCs were isolated from about 9 ml of fresh peripheral blood by Ficoll-Paque density gradient centrifugation. Total RNA was extracted with Trizol reagent, and quality was checked on an Agilent 2100 Bioanalyzer. The CDR3 covers 13 residues, taking in both the cysteine and the phenylalanine. The kept DNA is CDR3 alone, 39 bases in frame from the first base. The CDR1 and CDR2 encoded by the germline V gene (reference sequence) are SEHNR and FQNEAQ. Relative to germline, V is 6 bases shorter and J is 1 base shorter, with 9 bases between their ends.

Of note for this clonotype: The specificity of this receptor is unknown. Base quality data are lacking; no much larger clone is found one base away.

The TCR beta CDR3 regions were amplified from the RNA transcripts. For the first round of RT-PCR on the TCR CDR3, the HTBI primer set was used together with the Qiagen OneStep RT-PCR kit. The libraries were constructed in a second round of multiplex PCR and then size-selected and purified. Paired-end sequencing of the libraries was performed with 100 bp reads on an Illumina HiSeq2000. From the authors' description of their analysis: SOAPnuke was used to process the raw data, removing reads that contained adapters or uncalled bases, had a mean Phred below 15, or lacked an exact match to the constant primer or identifier. COPE v1.2.5 was used to merge high-quality paired reads, and clonotypes were defined as unique nucleotide sequences. MiTCR v1.1 was used to align the clonotypes against IMGT TRBV, TRBD and TRBJ reference segments. The analysis was restricted to V-J combinations with a frequency above 0.0001, which together covered about 99% of the repertoires. The TCS score was defined as the ratio of F50 (clonal expansion) to E x V (chaos), calculated using BLOSUM62-based TCRdist between CDR3 peptides within each V-J. Welch's t-statistics and random forest reduced fewer than 600 V-J features to under 15, which were used in a naive Bayes classifier (R e1071). TCRdb reanalyzed the raw reads on its own, using fastp at Q25 for trimming and MiXCR for clone calling, and kept in-frame beta chains. CDR3 protein sequences are deduplicated, and each keeps its most common genes and DNA. Here the V and J calls rest on TCRdb's processing, not on the authors' analysis. The sample data list under 450,000 distinct CDR3 sequences, and about 15% of these were observed just once. 13% to 15% of the sample is in the top ten clones.

General conclusions and limits of the study: Most expanded thyroid clonotypes (frequency above 0.001) were also detected in blood, a finding suggesting that blood repertoires may reflect thyroid immune responses. Sample size was not statistically predetermined, and investigators were not blinded to group allocation. During validation, the model predicted progression to ophthalmopathy a median of about 5.9 months ahead of onset, with almost 71% sensitivity and about 72% specificity. A 13 V-J signature model separated ophthalmopathy from stable hyperthyroidism, with about 88% sensitivity and 81.08% specificity in cross-validation and 80%/75% in testing.

The rearranged segments are TRBV7-9 and TRBJ1-2; TRBD1 could be the D gene, as 5 bases match. The TCR sequence derives from a woman aged 18-29 years with Graves' hyperthyroidism. The sample comprised blood. The CDR3 region: CASRPRVNYGYTF. In nucleotide form, the sequence is TGTGCCAGCAGGCCCAGGGTTAACTATGGCTACACCTTC. This CDR3, with the reference TRBV7-9 and TRBJ1-2 proteins standing in past its ends, gives the full variable domain DTGVSQNPRHKITKRGQNVTFRCDPISEHNRLYWYRQTLGQGPEFLTYFQNEAQLEKSRLLSDRFSAERPKGSFSTLEIQRTEQGDSAMYLCASRPRVNYGYTFGSGTRLTVV.